A single sample is the source of the 30 T cell receptor beta chains below, sequenced in a study of cytomegalovirus exposure and HLA in healthy donors. Amplification used 60 Vbeta primers and 13 Jbeta primers. Clones were sequenced by immunoSEQ multiplex PCR, and TCRdb holds only the in-frame ones, with some missing. The data contain fewer than 130,000 clones, about 68% of them singletons. The sample was PBMCs. These receptors were collected from a man aged 25-45 years in good health and CMV-seropositive.

The chain recombines TRBV6-1 with TRBJ2-3; D might be TRBD2 (6 bases). Germline CDR1 reads MNHNS; CDR2 reads SASEGT. The CDR3 sequence is 17 residues long. V was cut by 3 bases and J by 1 base, with 17 bases left in between. The chain's CDR3 is CASSEFSASVGTDTQYF. In nucleotides, the CDR3 is TGTGCCAGCAGTGAGTTCTCCGCTAGCGTTGGCACAGATACGCAGTATTTT.

The V call is TRBV14, the J call TRBJ1-2, with D perhaps TRBD1 (5 bases). The CDR3 extends over 16 amino acids. Germline CDR1 SGHDN, CDR2 FVKESK. This chain's CDR3 is CAGSQDSTGFNYGYTF. CDR3 coding DNA: TGTGCTGGCAGCCAAGATAGCACAGGCTTTAACTATGGCTACACCTTC. Full variable domain (missing parts from reference TRBV14 and TRBJ1-2): EAGVTQFPSHSVIEKGQTVTLRCDPISGHDNLYWYRRVMGKEIKFLLHFVKESKQDESGMPNNRFLAERTGGTYSTLKVQPAELEDSGVYFCAGSQDSTGFNYGYTFGSGTRLTVV.

The gene calls are TRBV15 and TRBJ2-7; 8 positions match TRBD2. V lost 5 bases and J lost 4; bases outside the gene matches: 7. The CDR3 has 14 residues. The germline gives CDR1 LNHNV, CDR2 YYDKDF (reference sequence). CDR3 DNA: TGTGCCACCAGCGGCCGCCGGGGGGGGTACGAGCAGTACTTC. The encoded protein is CATSGRRGGYEQYF.

The chain carries TRBV15 and TRBJ1-4; the match to TRBD1 covers 7 bases. CDR3 size: 16 residues. V shed 2 bases, J shed 0 bases, and the junction held 3 bases outside the gene matches. From germline, CDR1 is LNHNV and CDR2 YYDKDF (reference sequence). CDR3 nucleotides: TGTGCCACCAGCAGACTCGGGACAGCAACTAATGAAAAACTGTTTTTT. It is translated as CATSRLGTATNEKLFF.

The rearrangement uses TRBV5-1 and TRBJ1-1; a weak D match, TRBD1 (6 bases). The CDR3 covers 13 residues. V shed 0 bases and J shed 4 bases, with 7 bases lying between them. Germline assignment: CDR1 SGHRS and CDR2 YFSETQ. CDR3 protein: CASSLGQVTEAFF. DNA for the CDR3: TGCGCCAGCAGCTTGGGACAGGTCACTGAAGCTTTCTTT.

The genes are TRBV19 and TRBJ1-6; 9 bases fit TRBD1. Germline CDR1 is LNHDA and CDR2 is SQIVND (reference sequence). The CDR3 is 15 amino acids. V shed 3 bases, J shed 9 bases, and the junction held 6 bases outside the gene matches. The CDR3 here is CASSMWDRETSPLHF. CDR3 in DNA: TGTGCCAGTAGTATGTGGGACAGGGAGACTTCACCCCTCCACTTT.

This clone was seen a handful of times. This chain joins TRBV11-2 and TRBJ2-2; no reliable D call. V gave up 3 bases and J gave up 5 bases, with 7 bases separating them. The CDR3 contains 13 residues. Germline CDR1 reads SGHAT; CDR2 reads FQNNGV. The chain's CDR3 is CASSFGRTGELFF. The CDR3 nucleotides read TGTGCCAGCAGCTTCGGTCGAACCGGGGAGCTGTTTTTT. The full variable domain, in which reference TRBV11-2 and TRBJ2-2 provide the parts outside the CDR3, is EAGVAQSPRYKIIEKRQSVAFWCNPISGHATLYWYQQILGQGPKLLIQFQNNGVVDDSQLPKDRFSAERLKGVDSTLKIQPAKLEDSAVYLCASSFGRTGELFFGEGSRLTVL.

This clone was seen at least ten times. V and J are TRBV4-2 and TRBJ2-7; D call uncertain. This CDR3 has 15 residues. V lost 0 bases to trimming and J lost 0 bases, with 9 bases between them. Germline loops: CDR1 LGHNA, CDR2 YNFKEQ. Here the CDR3 DNA reads TGTGCCAGCAGCCAAGAGGATCGCGGCTCCTACGAGCAGTACTTC. Translated: CASSQEDRGSYEQYF.

The genes are TRBV10-3 and TRBJ2-5; D is perhaps TRBD1 (7 bases). Per the germline V gene, CDR1 is ENHRY and CDR2 is SYGVKD. V lost 6 bases and J 5 bases, leaving 13 bases between the germline ends. The CDR3 covers 13 residues. CDR3 amino acids: CAIREGAVETQYF. CDR3 coding DNA: TGTGCCATCAGGGAGGGGGCGGTTGAGACCCAGTACTTC.

This chain joins TRBV10-3 and TRBJ1-3; 7 positions agree with TRBD1. This CDR3 comprises 16 residues. Germline values: CDR1 ENHRY, CDR2 SYGVKD. Losses at the gene ends were 4 bases for V and 0 bases for J; bases not matched to a gene: 6. CDR3 amino acids: CAISGSGGRSGNTIYF. As DNA, the CDR3 is TGTGCCATCAGTGGGTCAGGGGGACGCTCTGGAAACACCATATATTTT.

The V and J genes are TRBV21-1 and TRBJ2-7; the D segment call TRBD2 is taken from the table without a DNA check. TRBV21-1 is a recognized pseudogene. CDR3 size: 16 residues. CDR3 bases: TGTGCCAGCAGCAAAGTTCGGGGTGTTATGTCGGTGGAGCAGTACTTC. Protein: CASSKVRGVMSVEQYF.

This clone has just a few counts. The V call is TRBV5-4, the J call TRBJ2-7; the match to TRBD2 covers 10 bases. J gave up 2 bases and V 4 bases, and 12 bases lay outside the gene matches. The CDR3 has 17 amino acids. Germline V gives CDR1 SGHNT, CDR2 YYREEE (reference sequence). The CDR3 reads CASSPGGSGGHPYEQYF. The CDR3 nucleotides are TGTGCCAGCAGCCCCGGGGGTAGCGGGGGGCACCCCTACGAGCAGTACTTC.

There are a few counts of this clone. V usage is TRBV11-2 and J usage is TRBJ2-7, with 7 bases aligning to TRBD2. The CDR3 spans 14 residues. Germline CDR1 is SGHAT and CDR2 is FQNNGV. V shed 5 bases and J 5 bases; nucleotides not matched to a gene: 9. This CDR3 reads CASSPWGREDEQYF. The CDR3 region has the DNA TGTGCCAGCAGCCCCTGGGGTCGGGAGGACGAGCAGTACTTC.

The chain couples TRBV21-1 to TRBJ1-1. TRBV21-1 is marked as a pseudogene. This CDR3 comprises 14 residues. The CDR3 protein is CASSKEAGNTEAFF. The CDR3 DNA follows: TGTGCCAGCAGCAAAGAAGCGGGGAACACTGAAGCTTTCTTT.

This rearrangement joins TRBV5-4 to TRBJ2-7; the D gene is possibly TRBD1 (6 bases). Germline assignment: CDR1 SGHNT and CDR2 YYREEE (reference sequence). With 5 bases removed from V and 3 bases from J, the gap between germline ends came to 15 bases. This CDR3 comprises 14 residues. The CDR3 DNA follows: TGTGCCAGCAGGAAACAGGGAGTCGGCTACGAGCAGTACTTC. The encoded protein is CASRKQGVGYEQYF.

This clone was recorded once. The chain is built from TRBV5-4 and TRBJ2-1, with unresolved D. V lost 4 bases and J 0 bases, leaving 11 bases between the germline ends. This CDR3 spans 15 amino acids. Germline V gene data show CDR1 as SGHNT and CDR2 as YYREEE (reference sequence). The CDR3 protein is CASSKDTSSYNEQFF. CDR3 DNA: TGTGCCAGCAGCAAAGACACAAGCTCCTACAATGAGCAGTTCTTC.

This rearrangement joins TRBV19 to TRBJ2-3; 13 bases match TRBD2. The ends lost 3 bases at V and 4 bases at J; junction bases unmatched: 7. The CDR3 is made up of 17 amino acids. The germline gives CDR1 LNHDA, CDR2 SQIVND (reference sequence). CDR3: CASSMTSGGTGADTQYF. The CDR3 region has the DNA TGTGCCAGTAGTATGACTAGCGGGGGGACGGGCGCAGATACGCAGTATTTT.

The J gene is TRBJ2-3, the V gene TRBV7-6; TRBD2 aligns across 7 bases. Germline trimming cut 10 bases from V and 2 bases from J; bases unmatched to any gene: 9. Germline CDR1 is SGHVS and CDR2 is FNYEAQ. This CDR3 has 14 residues. CDR3 DNA: TGTGCCACCGCCCCCAGCGGGAACACAGATACGCAGTATTTT. It encodes CATAPSGNTDTQYF.

This clone was detected a few times. V is TRBV6-5 and J is TRBJ2-7; TRBD1 aligns across 7 bases. CDR3 length: 14 amino acids. The J segment lost 3 bases and the V segment lost 2 bases, leaving 4 bases of the junction unmatched. CDR1 is MNHEY, CDR2 SVGAGI, per germline. The CDR3 coding sequence is TGTGCCAGCAGTTACGTACAGGGGTACTACGAGCAGTACTTC. This gives the protein CASSYVQGYYEQYF.

The rearrangement links TRBV30 to TRBJ1-4, with 7 bases lining up with TRBD1. Germline V lookup: CDR1 GTSNPN, CDR2 SVGIG (reference sequence). This CDR3 contains 14 residues. V lost 4 bases to trimming and J lost 1 base; unmatched junction nucleotides: 3. CDR3 bases: TGTGCCTGGAACCGACAGGGAACTAATGAAAAACTGTTTTTT. Encoded protein: CAWNRQGTNEKLFF. The full variable domain, completed using reference TRBV30 and TRBJ1-4, is SQTIHQWPATLVQPVGSPLSLECTVEGTSNPNLYWYRQAAGRGLQLLFYSVGIGQISSEVPQNLSASRPQDRQFILSSKKLLLSDSGFYLCAWNRQGTNEKLFFGSGTQLSVL.

The chain carries TRBV2 and TRBJ2-2, with TRBD2 identical over 9 bases. Germline CDR1 is SNHLY and CDR2 is FYNNEI. J gave up 5 bases and V 3 bases, and 4 bases lay outside the gene matches. The CDR3 runs to 15 residues. CDR3 sequence (DNA): TGTGCCAGCAGTGATCGGCTAGCGGGGACCGGGGAGCTGTTTTTT. Translating it yields CASSDRLAGTGELFF.

V gene TRBV19 combines with J gene TRBJ2-1; D is uncertain. The CDR3 has 11 amino acids. Trimming pared 6 bases from V and 7 bases from J, leaving 7 bases between. From germline, CDR1 is LNHDA and CDR2 SQIVND (reference sequence). The CDR3 is CASRRTNEQFF. CDR3 DNA: TGTGCCAGTAGGCGAACTAATGAGCAGTTCTTC.

The rearrangement joins TRBV12-5 to TRBJ1-6; D is unclear. This CDR3 has 11 amino acids. Looked up from germline, CDR1 is LGHNT and CDR2 is FRNRAP. Trimming shortened V by 6 bases and J by 7 bases, and 4 bases separated the two germline ends. CDR3 bases: TGTGCTAGTGGCCAGAATTCACCCCTCCACTTT. This codes for CASGQNSPLHF.

The chain is built from TRBV18 and TRBJ2-7; D is perhaps TRBD2 (6 bases). CDR3 size: 13 residues. Deletions cut 0 bases from V and 7 bases from J, with 10 bases between. The germline V gene encodes CDR1 KGHSH and CDR2 LQKENI. The CDR3 nucleotides read TGTGCCAGCTCACCACCCTCTAGCGAGGAGCAGTACTTC. Translating it yields CASSPPSSEEQYF.

This chain connects TRBV25-1 to TRBJ2-5, with D possibly being TRBD1 (6 bases). V dropped 5 bases and J dropped 5 bases, with 12 bases sitting between them. The CDR3 contains 13 residues. Germline assignment: CDR1 MGHDK and CDR2 SYGVNS. CDR3 sequence (DNA): TGTGCCAGCAGTTGGGGGCCTTGGGAGACCCAGTACTTC. This translates into CASSWGPWETQYF.

V usage is TRBV5-6 and J usage is TRBJ1-1; TRBD1 aligns across 7 bases. CDR3 length equals 16 residues. CDR1 is SGHDT, CDR2 YYEEEE, per germline. With 0 bases clipped from V and 5 bases from J, the junction kept 10 bases outside the gene matches. In DNA, the CDR3 is TGTGCCAGCAGCTTGGGGGCGCCCTCAGGGGGGACTGAAGCTTTCTTT. This encodes CASSLGAPSGGTEAFF.

The chain uses TRBV7-6 and TRBJ2-5; D is undetermined. Trimming shortened V by 5 bases and J by 5 bases, and 12 bases separated the two germline ends. Germline V CDR1 and CDR2: SGHVS, FNYEAQ. The CDR3 runs to 13 residues. CDR3 DNA: TGTGCCAGCAGCCGGAGAGTAGGCGAGACCCAGTACTTC. Translated, it gives CASSRRVGETQYF.

The chain joins TRBV5-1 to TRBJ2-7; D perhaps matches TRBD1 (5 bases). The CDR3 length is 13 residues. Germline V gene lookup returns CDR1 SGHRS and CDR2 YFSETQ. V was cut by 4 bases and J by 6 bases, with 14 bases left in between. This chain's CDR3 is CASSPRWGGEQYF. The CDR3 DNA sequence: TGCGCCAGCAGCCCCCGGTGGGGCGGCGAGCAGTACTTC.

This clone has a single count. The chain recombines TRBV5-8 with TRBJ1-6; D is uncertain. From germline, CDR1 is SGHTS and CDR2 YDEGEE. Trimming shortened V by 4 bases and J by 0 bases, and 11 bases separated the two germline ends. The CDR3 extends over 16 amino acids. The DNA of the CDR3 is TGTGCCAGCAGCCTTACTTGGAGCTCCTATAATTCACCCCTCCACTTT. Residues: CASSLTWSSYNSPLHF. Together with reference TRBV5-8 and TRBJ1-6, the CDR3 gives the full variable domain: EAGVTQSPTHLIKTRGQQATLRCSPISGHTSVYWYQQALGLGLQFLLWYDEGEERNRGNFPPRFSGRQFPNYSSELNVNALELEDSALYLCASSLTWSSYNSPLHFGNGTRLTVT.

The chain combines TRBV4-1 with TRBJ2-3; weak D call: TRBD1 (5 bases). V was clipped by 0 bases and J by 3 bases, with 7 bases between them. CDR1 and CDR2 from the germline V gene are MGHRA and YSYEKL. This CDR3 is 14 amino acids long. Here the CDR3 reads CASSQDSGTDTQYF. In DNA, the CDR3 is TGCGCCAGCAGCCAAGACTCAGGGACAGATACGCAGTATTTT.